This T cell receptor beta chain was sequenced for a study of metastatic and nonmetastatic thyroid tumors. MiXCR re-clonotyped the PCR reads for TCRdb. The sample has about 18,000 clones, 20% to 25% seen once. No treatment of any kind had been given to any patient before thyroid surgery. Germline V gene lookup returns CDR1 MNHNS and CDR2 SASEGT. V shed 6 bases and J 5 bases; nucleotides not matched to a gene: 5. The CDR3 consists of 13 residues. Sequencing used tumor tissue. This clonotype was sampled from a female donor with papillary thyroid cancer or a benign thyroid nodule (not recorded which). Some clones in this sample may be carry-over from other donors' samples. The chain recombines TRBV6-1 with TRBJ2-7, with 9 bases lining up with TRBD1. The CDR3 loop reads CASSRDRVNEQYF. CDR3 sequence (DNA): TGTGCCAGCAGCCGGGACAGGGTGAACGAGCAGTACTTC.